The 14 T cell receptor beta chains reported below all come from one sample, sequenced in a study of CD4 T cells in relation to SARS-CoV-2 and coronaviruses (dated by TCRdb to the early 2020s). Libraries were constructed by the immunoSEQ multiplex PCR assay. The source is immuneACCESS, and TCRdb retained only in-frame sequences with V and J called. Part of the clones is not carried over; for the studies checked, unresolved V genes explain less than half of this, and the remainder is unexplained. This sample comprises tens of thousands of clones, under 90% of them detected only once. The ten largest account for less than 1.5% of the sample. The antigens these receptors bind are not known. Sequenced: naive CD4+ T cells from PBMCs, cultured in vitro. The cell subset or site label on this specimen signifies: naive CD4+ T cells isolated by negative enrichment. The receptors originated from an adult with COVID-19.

The DNA of the CDR3 is TGTGCCAGCAGTCCCCAGGGAAGATACGAGCAGTACTTC. Translating it yields CASSPQGRYEQYF. The chain couples TRBV28 to TRBJ2-7, with a weak D call TRBD1 (5 bases). Trimming stripped 5 bases from V and 4 bases from J, with 12 bases between. Germline V gene data show CDR1 as MDHEN and CDR2 as SYDVKM. There are 13 residues in the CDR3. Using reference TRBV28 and TRBJ2-7 for the parts outside the CDR3, the full variable domain is DVKVTQSSRYLVKRTGEKVFLECVQDMDHENMFWYRQDPGLGLRLIYFSYDVKMKEKGDIPEGYSVSREKKERFSLILESASTNQTSMYLCASSPQGRYEQYFGPGTRLTVT.

The CDR3 nucleotides are TGTGCCAGCAGCTTGGGACAGGCAAACAATGAGCAGTTCTTC. This gives the protein CASSLGQANNEQFF. This chain joins TRBV11-3 and TRBJ2-1; 8 nucleotides agree with TRBD1. The J segment lost 5 bases and the V segment lost 3 bases, leaving 3 bases of the junction unmatched. Germline loops: CDR1 SGHNT, CDR2 YENEEA. This CDR3 has 14 amino acids. The whole variable domain, remainder taken from reference TRBV11-3 and TRBJ2-1, is EAGVVQSPRYKIIEKKQPVAFWCNPISGHNTLYWYLQNLGQGPELLIRYENEEAVDDSQLPKDRFSAERLKGVDSTLKIQPAELGDSAVYLCASSLGQANNEQFFGPGTRLTVL.

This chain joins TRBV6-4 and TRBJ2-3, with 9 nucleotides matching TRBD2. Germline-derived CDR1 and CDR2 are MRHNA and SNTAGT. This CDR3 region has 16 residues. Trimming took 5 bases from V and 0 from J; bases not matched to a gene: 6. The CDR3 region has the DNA TGTGCCAGCAGTAGGTTTGCGGGAGGGAGCACAGATACGCAGTATTTT. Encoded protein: CASSRFAGGSTDTQYF.

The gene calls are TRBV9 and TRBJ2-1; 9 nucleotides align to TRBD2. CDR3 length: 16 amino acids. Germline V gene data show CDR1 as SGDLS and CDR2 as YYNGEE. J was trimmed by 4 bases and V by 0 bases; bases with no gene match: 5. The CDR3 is CASSVDPAGGYNEQFF. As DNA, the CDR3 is TGTGCCAGCAGCGTAGATCCAGCGGGAGGTTACAATGAGCAGTTCTTC.

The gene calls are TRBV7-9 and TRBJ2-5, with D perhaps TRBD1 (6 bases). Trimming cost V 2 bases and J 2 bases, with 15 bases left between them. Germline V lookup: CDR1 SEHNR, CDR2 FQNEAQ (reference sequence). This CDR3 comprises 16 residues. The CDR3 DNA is TGTGCCAGCAGCTTAACGGACAGCAGCATTCAAGAGACCCAGTACTTC. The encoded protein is CASSLTDSSIQETQYF.

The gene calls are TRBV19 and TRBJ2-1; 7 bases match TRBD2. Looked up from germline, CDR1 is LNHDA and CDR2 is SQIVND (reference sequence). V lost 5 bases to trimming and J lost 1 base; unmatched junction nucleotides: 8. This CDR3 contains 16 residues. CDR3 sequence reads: CASSLAGVGSYNEQFF. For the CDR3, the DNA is TGTGCCAGTAGTCTGGCGGGAGTCGGGTCCTACAATGAGCAGTTCTTC.

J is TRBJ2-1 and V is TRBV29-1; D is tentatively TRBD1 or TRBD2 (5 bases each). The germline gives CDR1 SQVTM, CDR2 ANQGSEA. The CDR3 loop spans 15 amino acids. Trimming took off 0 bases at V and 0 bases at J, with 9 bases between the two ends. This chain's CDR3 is CSVEDREISYNEQFF. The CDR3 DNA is TGCAGCGTTGAAGACAGGGAGATCTCCTACAATGAGCAGTTCTTC.

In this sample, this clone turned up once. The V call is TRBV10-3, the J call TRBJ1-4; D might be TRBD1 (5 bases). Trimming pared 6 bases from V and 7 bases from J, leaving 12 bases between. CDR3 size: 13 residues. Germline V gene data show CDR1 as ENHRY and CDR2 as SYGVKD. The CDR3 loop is CAISGTSFEKLFF. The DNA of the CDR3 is TGTGCCATCAGCGGGACCTCGTTTGAAAAACTGTTTTTT.

This CDR3 reads CSASQGDTQYF. CDR3 DNA: TGCAGTGCTAGCCAGGGAGATACGCAGTATTTT. The gene calls are TRBV20-1 and TRBJ2-3; tentatively, D is TRBD1 (5 bases). Germline V CDR1 and CDR2: DFQATT, SNEGSKA (reference sequence). Trimming cost V 3 bases and J 5 bases, with 6 bases left between them. CDR3 length equals 11 residues.

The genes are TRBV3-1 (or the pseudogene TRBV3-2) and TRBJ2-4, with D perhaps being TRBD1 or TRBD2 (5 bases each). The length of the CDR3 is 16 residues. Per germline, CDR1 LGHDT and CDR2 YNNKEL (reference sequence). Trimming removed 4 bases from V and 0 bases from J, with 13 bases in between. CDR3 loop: CASSPTKGKAKNIQYF. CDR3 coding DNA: TGTGCCAGCAGCCCGACTAAGGGGAAAGCCAAAAACATTCAGTACTTC.

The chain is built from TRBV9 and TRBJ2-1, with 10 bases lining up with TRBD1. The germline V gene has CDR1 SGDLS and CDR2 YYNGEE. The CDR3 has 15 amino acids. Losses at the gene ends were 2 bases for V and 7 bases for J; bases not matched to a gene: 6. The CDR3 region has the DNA TGTGCCAGCAGCGTGAGGACAGGGGGAATGAATGAGCAGTTCTTC. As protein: CASSVRTGGMNEQFF.

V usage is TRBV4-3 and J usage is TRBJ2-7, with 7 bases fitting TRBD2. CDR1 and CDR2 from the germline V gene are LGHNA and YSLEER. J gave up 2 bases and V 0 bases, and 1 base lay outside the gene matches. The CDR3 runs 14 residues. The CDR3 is CASSQEAGTYEQYF. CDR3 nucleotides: TGCGCCAGCAGCCAAGAAGCGGGAACCTACGAGCAGTACTTC.

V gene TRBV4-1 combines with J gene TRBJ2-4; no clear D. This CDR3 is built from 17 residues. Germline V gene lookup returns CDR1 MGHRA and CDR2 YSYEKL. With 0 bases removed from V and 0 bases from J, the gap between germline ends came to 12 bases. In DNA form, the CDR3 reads TGCGCCAGCAGCCAAGATCTGGTGGGGATAGCCAAAAACATTCAGTACTTC. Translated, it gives CASSQDLVGIAKNIQYF.

This chain's CDR3 is CASSFTSGGIDTQYF. DNA of the CDR3: TGCGCCAGCAGCTTCACTAGCGGTGGGATAGATACGCAGTATTTT. The chain uses TRBV5-1 and TRBJ2-3; TRBD2 aligns across 8 bases. Germline values: CDR1 SGHRS, CDR2 YFSETQ. The CDR3 is made up of 15 amino acids. V lost 2 bases and J lost 5; bases outside the gene matches: 7.